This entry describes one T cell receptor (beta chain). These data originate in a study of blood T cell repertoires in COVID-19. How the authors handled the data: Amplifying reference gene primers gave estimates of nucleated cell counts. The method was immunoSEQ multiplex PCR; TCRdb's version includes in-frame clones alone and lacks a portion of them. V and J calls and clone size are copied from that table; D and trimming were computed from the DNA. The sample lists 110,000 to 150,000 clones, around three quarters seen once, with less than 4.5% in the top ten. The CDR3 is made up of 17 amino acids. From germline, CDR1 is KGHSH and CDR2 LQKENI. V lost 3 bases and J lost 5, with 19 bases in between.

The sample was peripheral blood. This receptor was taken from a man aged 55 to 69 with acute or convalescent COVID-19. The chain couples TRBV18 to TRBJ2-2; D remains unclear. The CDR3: CASSPTFLRGITGELFF. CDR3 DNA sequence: TGTGCCAGCTCACCGACCTTCCTCCGCGGCATAACCGGGGAGCTGTTTTTT.